This passage covers 7 T cell receptor beta chains from one sample sequenced in a study of shared clonotypes between healthy human individuals. The repertoire was sequenced with immunoSEQ multiplex PCR; TCRdb's copy has only in-frame clones and lacks some. Found here are 2.3 million or so clones, more than 80% of them singletons; the top ten hold about 0.39%. What was sequenced was naive CD4+ T cells from PBMCs. Noted subset: CD45RA+ positively selected. Every receptor here comes from a man between 18 and 29 years old in good health. Some clones in this sample may be carry-over from other donors' samples.

This clone was picked up a small number of times. The V call is TRBV27, the J call TRBJ1-2, with 8 bases lining up with TRBD1. Germline V lookup: CDR1 MNHEY, CDR2 SMNVEV (reference sequence). The trim removed 5 bases at V and 4 bases at J, leaving 6 bases unmatched. This CDR3 has 14 residues. The CDR3 DNA sequence: TGTGCCAGCAGTCCGGGACAGGCCTTCTATGGCTACACCTTC. It specifies CASSPGQAFYGYTF.

The chain employs TRBV19 and TRBJ1-1, with TRBD1 matching over 8 bases. V lost 6 bases, J lost 3 bases, and 0 bases stayed unmatched. Looked up from germline, CDR1 is LNHDA and CDR2 is SQIVND (reference sequence). The CDR3 spans 12 residues. CDR3 coding DNA: TGTGCCAGTAGCAGGGGGCACACTGAAGCTTTCTTT. Amino acid sequence: CASSRGHTEAFF.

The chain employs TRBV21-1 and TRBJ2-3; TRBD2, the D gene given by the table, was not confirmed from the DNA. TRBV21-1 has pseudogene status. This CDR3 is 14 amino acids long. CDR3 DNA: TGTGCCAGCAGCGAAGACTACAGCACAGATACGCAGTATTTT. Translation: CASSEDYSTDTQYF.

The chain uses TRBV28 and TRBJ1-1; D call uncertain. V was cut by 7 bases and J by 11 bases, with 20 bases left in between. Germline values: CDR1 MDHEN, CDR2 SYDVKM. The CDR3 consists of 13 residues. CDR3: CASTTSGRIEAFF. CDR3 nucleotide sequence: TGTGCCAGCACCACATCAGGACGTATTGAGGCTTTCTTT.

This chain links TRBV6-6 with TRBJ1-1, with D uncertain. CDR3 length equals 13 residues. The germline V gene encodes CDR1 MNHNY and CDR2 SVGAGI (reference sequence). Trimming stripped 0 bases from V and 5 bases from J, with 7 bases between. The DNA of the CDR3 is TGTGCCAGCAGTTACTCTAGGACGACTGAAGCTTTCTTT. Amino acids: CASSYSRTTEAFF.

This clone was observed a single time. The chain recombines TRBV11-1 with TRBJ1-4; no clear D. The V and J ends lost 5 bases and 7 bases respectively, with 11 bases between them. The CDR3 is made up of 13 amino acids. Germline loops: CDR1 SGHAT, CDR2 FQDESV (reference sequence). CDR3 sequence reads: CASSTPSGEKLFF. CDR3 nucleotide sequence: TGTGCCAGCAGCACCCCTTCGGGTGAAAAACTGTTTTTT.

The chain employs TRBV7-2 and TRBJ2-7; D unresolved. The CDR3 loop spans 13 amino acids. CDR1 is SGHTA, CDR2 FQGNSA, per germline. Trimming took 2 bases from V and 6 from J, leaving 11 bases between them. CDR3 in DNA: TGTGCCAGCAGCTTAAGTAGGGAAGCCGAGCAGTACTTC. Translation: CASSLSREAEQYF.